This TCR beta chain was found in a study of OX40 agonist ivuxolimab in advanced cancers. Produced via immunoSEQ multiplex PCR; TCRdb's table is partial and in-frame only. This sample has 70,000 to 85,000 clones; 94% occur once, and the top ten carry roughly 11%. The CDR3 spans 15 residues. Germline lookup yields CDR1 SGHAT and CDR2 FQNNGV. Between the trimmed V and J ends, which lost 0 bases and 8 bases, there was a span of 14 bases. This TCR derives from an adult with an advanced solid tumor such as melanoma, head and neck, liver or kidney cancer. The sequencing used CD4+ or CD8+ T cells sorted from blood, collected in a trial of the OX40 agonist ivuxolimab. The chain has TRBV11-2 and TRBJ2-1; the D call may be TRBD1 or TRBD2 (6 bases each). CDR3 sequence reads: CASSLEYGGGDEQFF. CDR3 sequence (DNA): TGTGCCAGCAGCTTAGAGTATGGAGGGGGAGATGAGCAGTTCTTC.